This is a list of T cell receptor beta chains from one sample in a study of T-cell memory formation after mild COVID-19. TCRdb fed the 5' RACE reads into MiXCR, producing one record per CDR3 protein. The table includes around 340,000 distinct CDR3 sequences, approximately 15% detected once. Sample: PBMCs or a T cell subset sorted from them (not recorded which). All receptors come from a man aged 18 to 29 who had mild COVID-19 (a few samples of this study predate the infection). Cell type and time point are not known. CDR3s include the opening cysteine and the closing phenylalanine or tryptophan. Fields, in order: D gene, V gene, clone size, J gene, CDR3 DNA, CDR3 protein. A D gene is named only where the DNA matches it firmly. Only part of the rows carry a size: once, few, many, or a class if the clone is expanded.

.	TRBV9	.	TRBJ2-1	TGTGCCAGCAGCCGGGCGGGGTTAACGATGGGGGAGCAGTTCTTC	CASSRAGLTMGEQFF
.	TRBV12-3/TRBV12-4	.	TRBJ1-1	TGTGCCAGCAGGGGGTTGTCTGAAGCTTTCTTT	CASRGLSEAFF
.	TRBV6-2/TRBV6-3	few	TRBJ2-7	TGTGCCAGCAGTTACGCCCACGAGCAGTACTTC	CASSYAHEQYF
.	TRBV6-5	.	TRBJ1-1	TGTGCCAGCCGTACGCGACGGGAAACTGAAGCTTTCTTT	CASRTRRETEAFF
.	TRBV5-1	few	TRBJ1-1	TGCGCCAGCAGCTTGGGGAAACAGGGAACTGAAGCTTTCTTT	CASSLGKQGTEAFF
.	TRBV12-3/TRBV12-4	.	TRBJ1-6	TGTGCCAGCAGCATGCGGGGTTCACCCCTCCACTTT	CASSMRGSPLHF
TRBD2	TRBV24-1	.	TRBJ2-1	TGTGCCACCAGTGATCCACCGGGGACTAGCAAGGCGAATGAGCAGTTCTTC	CATSDPPGTSKANEQFF
TRBD1	TRBV5-1	many	TRBJ2-1	TGCGCCAGCAGCGGGACAGGGTTTGCGTTCTTC	CASSGTGFAFF
.	TRBV27	few	TRBJ2-1	TGTGCCAGCAGGATGGACGCGGCCGATGAGCAGTTCTTC	CASRMDAADEQFF
.	TRBV21-1	.	TRBJ1-2	TGTGCCACTTCGAAAGGAGGGGAGGGGAACTATGGCTACACCTTC	CATSKGGEGNYGYTF
TRBD1	TRBV27	.	TRBJ1-5	TGTGCCAGCCGCGACGGGACAGGGGGCTGGGATCAGCCCCAGCATTTT	CASRDGTGGWDQPQHF
TRBD2	TRBV9	few	TRBJ2-3	TGTGCCAGCAGCGTTAGCGGGGGTGAAGATACGCAGTATTTT	CASSVSGGEDTQYF
.	TRBV10-3	.	TRBJ2-6	TGTGCCATCAGCTCCATAAGAACTGGGGCCAACGTCCTGACTTTC	CAISSIRTGANVLTF
.	TRBV18	.	TRBJ2-5	TGTGCCAGCTCACCACGGGAAGAAGAGACCCAGTACTTC	CASSPREEETQYF
TRBD2	TRBV5-1	many	TRBJ2-1	TGCGCCAGCAGCTTGGTAGCGGGGGGGCCGAATGAGCAGTTCTTC	CASSLVAGGPNEQFF
.	TRBV12-3/TRBV12-4	few	TRBJ1-2	TGTGCCAGCAGCCCCGGTCATGGCTACACCTTC	CASSPGHGYTF
TRBD1	TRBV5-1	.	TRBJ2-2	TGCGCCAGCAGCCACCGGACAGGGGGTTCCGGGGAGCTGTTTTTT	CASSHRTGGSGELFF
.	TRBV20-1	few	TRBJ2-3	TGCAGTGCTACCGTGGGGGAAACAGATACGCAGTATTTT	CSATVGETDTQYF
.	TRBV6-2/TRBV6-3	few	TRBJ2-6	TGTGCCAGCAGCAACTCTGGGGCCAACGTCCTGACTTTC	CASSNSGANVLTF
TRBD1	TRBV20-1	.	TRBJ2-1	TGCAGTGCTAGAGAGCCGGGACAGACAGGAGAGCAGTTCTTC	CSAREPGQTGEQFF
.	TRBV6-5	few	TRBJ2-5	TGTGCCAGCAGTCCCCGGACCCCGGAGGCCCAGTACTTC	CASSPRTPEAQYF
TRBD2	TRBV3-1	many	TRBJ2-1	TGTGCCAGCAGCCACCGCGGGGGGGCCTCCTACAATGAGCAGTTCTTC	CASSHRGGASYNEQFF
.	TRBV15	many	TRBJ2-3	TGTGCCACCAGCAGAGATGTTTCGTCCCCCGTCAGACACCAGAAAGGTCCTAGCACAGATACGCAGTATTTT	CATSRDVSSPVRHQKGPSTDTQYF
.	TRBV11-2	.	TRBJ2-7	TGTGCCAGCAGCTTGTTAGGACGTTACGAGCAGTACTTC	CASSLLGRYEQYF
TRBD1	TRBV11-2	few	TRBJ2-5	TGTGCCAGCAGCTGGGGACAGGCCCAGGAGACCCAGTACTTC	CASSWGQAQETQYF
.	TRBV24-1	many	TRBJ2-5	TGTGCCACCAGTGACGCCAGCGTAGAGACCCAGTACTTC	CATSDASVETQYF
.	TRBV4-3	.	TRBJ2-1	TGCGCCAGCAGCCAAGGCAGGGGTAGGGGCAATGAGCAGTTCTTC	CASSQGRGRGNEQFF
.	TRBV20-1	few	TRBJ2-1	TGCAGTGCCCCTAGGAGCATCTCCTACAATGAGCAGTTCTTC	CSAPRSISYNEQFF
.	TRBV3-1	many	TRBJ2-2	TGTGCCAGCAGCCAAGGGCCCGGGGAGCTGTTTTTT	CASSQGPGELFF
.	TRBV5-5	.	TRBJ1-5	TGTGCCAGCAGCTTGGGGACAAGGGGTCAGCCCCAGCATTTT	CASSLGTRGQPQHF
TRBD1	TRBV4-1	few	TRBJ2-1	TGCGCCAGCAGCCAGGCAGCCGGGACAGGGGGCGGCAAGCAGTTCTTC	CASSQAAGTGGGKQFF
.	TRBV3-1	few	TRBJ2-2	TGTGCCAGCAGCCAACAGCGGGCCGGGGAGCTGTTTTTT	CASSQQRAGELFF
.	TRBV10-3	many	TRBJ2-1	TGTGCCATCAGTGAGTCATCGGATGAGCAGTTCTTC	CAISESSDEQFF
.	TRBV2	.	TRBJ1-6	TGTTCCAGCAGCACGCCTCCCCGGGGACCCTCCTATAATTCACCCCTCCACTTT	CSSSTPPRGPSYNSPLHF
TRBD2	TRBV3-1	.	TRBJ2-5	TGTGCCAGCAGCCGGAAGCAGCTAGCGGGGGAGCAAGAGACCCAGTACTTC	CASSRKQLAGEQETQYF
.	TRBV7-3	.	TRBJ2-5	TGTGCCACGGAGGAGACCCAGTACTTC	CATEETQYF
.	TRBV5-6	many	TRBJ1-1	TGTGCCAGCAGCTTGGGCATCCAGGCAGGGAACACTGAAGCTTTCTTT	CASSLGIQAGNTEAFF
TRBD2	TRBV6-5	many	TRBJ2-5	TGTGCCAGCAGTTACTCCGGGACTAGCGGGGGAGAGACCCAGTACTTC	CASSYSGTSGGETQYF
.	TRBV7-9	.	TRBJ1-1	TGTGCCAGCAGCTTAGTACTCCTGAACACTGAAGCTTTCTTT	CASSLVLLNTEAFF
TRBD2	TRBV14	many	TRBJ2-1	TGTGCCAGCAGCCGCGGGACTAGCGGACCCAATGAGCAGTTCTTC	CASSRGTSGPNEQFF
TRBD1	TRBV24-1	few	TRBJ1-6	TGTGCCACCAGTGGCCCCTATGCCACAGGGGGGAGCTCCTATAATTCACCCCTCCACTTT	CATSGPYATGGSSYNSPLHF
.	TRBV5-1	few	TRBJ2-3	TGCGCCAGCAGTCTGGGGTGGGGCACAGATACGCAGTATTTT	CASSLGWGTDTQYF
.	TRBV5-1	many	TRBJ1-4	TGCGCCAGCAGCTCTTCCCAGGGCGCAACTAATGAAAAACTGTTTTTT	CASSSSQGATNEKLFF
.	TRBV7-9	.	TRBJ1-1	TGTGCCATCGCACCCACCGAATACACTGAAGCTTTCTTT	CAIAPTEYTEAFF
.	TRBV4-2	.	TRBJ2-2	TGTGCCAGCAGCCTGGACCGGGGGTTTAACACCGGGGAGCTGTTTTTT	CASSLDRGFNTGELFF